Each of the 13 T cell receptor beta chains below was sequenced from the same sample in a study of blood T cell repertoires in COVID-19. The data were produced by immunoSEQ multiplex PCR, yet TCRdb's version contains in-frame clones alone and is incomplete. This table has a few hundred thousand clones, about 87% appearing once. Source material: PBMCs or T cells enriched from blood (not recorded which). The receptor set was obtained from a woman under 30 who had recovered from COVID-19.

As DNA, the CDR3 is TGTGCCAGCAGCCCCGGAGCGGGAGGTCCCCTAAGGGACATTCAGTACTTC. Translating gives CASSPGAGGPLRDIQYF. The chain recombines TRBV5-4 with TRBJ2-4; 9 positions match TRBD2. This CDR3 is 17 amino acids long. The J segment lost 8 bases and the V segment lost 4 bases, leaving 16 bases of the junction unmatched. From germline, CDR1 is SGHNT and CDR2 YYREEE (reference sequence).

The chain employs TRBV24-1 and TRBJ2-7; maybe TRBD2 (5 bases). The CDR3 totals 14 residues. Looked up from germline, CDR1 is KGHDR and CDR2 is SFDVKD. The V and J ends lost 4 bases and 3 bases respectively, with 12 bases between them. The CDR3 DNA reads TGTGCCACCAGTGAAAATGGACTCCACTACGAGCAGTACTTC. Its protein product is CATSENGLHYEQYF.

The chain joins TRBV5-1 to TRBJ2-3; 7 bases are a match to TRBD1. This CDR3 comprises 15 residues. Germline trimming cut 9 bases from V and 4 bases from J; bases unmatched to any gene: 14. Looked up from germline, CDR1 is SGHRS and CDR2 is YFSETQ. In DNA form, the CDR3 reads TGCGCCACCCAGACAGGGATGGGGCCGGCAGATACGCAGTATTTT. This gives the protein CATQTGMGPADTQYF.

The rearrangement uses TRBV6-2 or TRBV6-3 and TRBJ1-4; D may be TRBD1 (5 bases). The germline CDR1 and CDR2 sequences are MNHEY and SVGEGT. The CDR3 runs to 15 residues. The germline V and J ends were trimmed by 4 bases and 1 base, with 10 bases remaining between them. CDR3 sequence: CASSLVGGTNEKLFF. CDR3 DNA: TGTGCCAGCAGTTTGGTCGGGGGAACTAATGAAAAACTGTTTTTT.

The CDR3 region is CAWSYSGPHNEQFF. In DNA, the CDR3 is TGTGCCTGGAGTTATAGCGGGCCACACAATGAGCAGTTCTTC. The V call is TRBV30, the J call TRBJ2-1; 7 bases line up with TRBD2. The junction had 6 bases not matched to a gene; V was cut back by 2 bases and J by 5 bases. The germline V gene has CDR1 GTSNPN and CDR2 SVGIG (reference sequence). The CDR3 contains 14 residues.

The genes are TRBV27 and TRBJ1-3, with 7 bases that match TRBD1. The CDR3 length is 16 residues. CDR1 is MNHEY and CDR2 is SMNVEV in the germline V gene (reference sequence). V lost 8 bases and J lost 0; bases outside the gene matches: 10. The CDR3 reads CASGPAGTASGNTIYF. The CDR3 nucleotides read TGTGCCAGCGGCCCTGCCGGGACAGCCTCTGGAAACACCATATATTTT.

This chain joins TRBV7-6 and TRBJ2-1, with 11 bases that match TRBD2. This CDR3 spans 14 amino acids. Germline V gene sequence: CDR1 SGHVS, CDR2 FNYEAQ. The J segment lost 14 bases and the V segment lost 5 bases, leaving 11 bases of the junction unmatched. The CDR3 nucleotides are TGTGCCAGCAGCCCTCCGGGACTAGCGGCCGAGAAGTTCTTC. Protein: CASSPPGLAAEKFF. The whole variable domain, remainder taken from reference TRBV7-6 and TRBJ2-1, is GAGVSQSPRYKVTKRGQDVALRCDPISGHVSLYWYRQALGQGPEFLTYFNYEAQQDKSGLPNDRFSAERPEGSISTLTIQRTEQRDSAMYRCASSPPGLAAEKFFGPGTRLTVL.

The chain is built from TRBV5-6 and TRBJ2-7; D may be TRBD2 (5 bases). V lost 2 bases, J lost 3 bases, and 15 bases lay in between. Per germline, CDR1 SGHDT and CDR2 YYEEEE. There are 15 residues in the CDR3. CDR3 DNA sequence: TGTGCCAGCAGCTTCTTAGGACTTGGGCTCTACGAGCAGTACTTC. Translated: CASSFLGLGLYEQYF.

CDR3 amino acids: CASSLTSGGYNEQFF. DNA for the CDR3: TGTGCCAGCAGCCTTACTAGCGGGGGATACAATGAGCAGTTCTTC. J is TRBJ2-1 and V is TRBV7-6, with 11 bases identical to TRBD2. The ends lost 5 bases at V and 4 bases at J; junction bases unmatched: 4. In germline, CDR1 is SGHVS, CDR2 FNYEAQ. The CDR3 is made up of 15 amino acids.

The table lists this clone with a few counts. The chain is built from TRBV19 and TRBJ1-1, with a weak D call TRBD1 (5 bases). The germline gives CDR1 LNHDA, CDR2 SQIVND (reference sequence). V dropped 5 bases and J dropped 10 bases, with 20 bases sitting between them. The CDR3 is 14 residues long. CDR3 nucleotide sequence: TGTGCCAGTAGTCCTCTCTCGACAGATCTGGGAGCTTTCTTT. Its translation: CASSPLSTDLGAFF. Supplemented by reference TRBV19 and TRBJ1-1, the full variable domain reads DGGITQSPKYLFRKEGQNVTLSCEQNLNHDAMYWYRQDPGQGLRLIYYSQIVNDFQKGDIAEGYSVSREKKESFPLTVTSAQKNPTAFYLCASSPLSTDLGAFFGQGTRLTVV.

This chain uses TRBV10-3 with TRBJ1-4, with D perhaps TRBD1 (5 bases). V was cut by 0 bases and J by 7 bases, with 6 bases left in between. Germline-derived CDR1 and CDR2 are ENHRY and SYGVKD. CDR3 length: 13 residues. For the CDR3, the DNA is TGTGCCATCAGTGAGTCAGGGGTTGAAAAACTGTTTTTT. This sequence encodes CAISESGVEKLFF.

The rearrangement joins TRBV7-9 to TRBJ2-5; possible D gene TRBD1, 5 bases. Deletions cut 2 bases from V and 3 bases from J, with 13 bases between. This CDR3 contains 15 residues. CDR1 and CDR2 (germline): SEHNR, FQNEAQ (reference sequence). The CDR3 spells CASSLLGDPEETQYF. CDR3 coding DNA: TGTGCCAGCAGCTTACTAGGGGATCCTGAAGAGACCCAGTACTTC.

The chain uses TRBV28 and TRBJ1-5; no clear D gene. V was shortened by 3 bases and J by 5 bases, with 14 bases between the two germline ends. This CDR3 is built from 15 residues. Germline V lookup: CDR1 MDHEN, CDR2 SYDVKM. CDR3 coding DNA: TGTGCCAGCAGTTTTAGAGGTCTTTTGGATCAGCCCCAGCATTTT. Its protein product is CASSFRGLLDQPQHF.